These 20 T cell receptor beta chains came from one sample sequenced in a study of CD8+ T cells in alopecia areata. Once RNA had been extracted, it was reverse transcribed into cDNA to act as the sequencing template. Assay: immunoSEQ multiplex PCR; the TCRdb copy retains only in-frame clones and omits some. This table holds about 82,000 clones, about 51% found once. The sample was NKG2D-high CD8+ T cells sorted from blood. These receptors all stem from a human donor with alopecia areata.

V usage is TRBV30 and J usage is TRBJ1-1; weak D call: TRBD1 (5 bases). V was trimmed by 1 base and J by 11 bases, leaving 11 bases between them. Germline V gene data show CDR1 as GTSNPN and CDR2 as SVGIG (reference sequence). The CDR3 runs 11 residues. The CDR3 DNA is TGTGCCTGGAGTGGAGGGCGGGGGGCTTTCTTT. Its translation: CAWSGGRGAFF.

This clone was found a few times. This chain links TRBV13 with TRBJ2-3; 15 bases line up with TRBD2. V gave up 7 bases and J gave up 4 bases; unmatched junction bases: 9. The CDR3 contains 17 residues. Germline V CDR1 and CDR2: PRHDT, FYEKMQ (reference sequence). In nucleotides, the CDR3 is TGTGCCAGCACCGGGACTAGCGGGGGGTATTACGCAGATACGCAGTATTTT. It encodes CASTGTSGGYYADTQYF.

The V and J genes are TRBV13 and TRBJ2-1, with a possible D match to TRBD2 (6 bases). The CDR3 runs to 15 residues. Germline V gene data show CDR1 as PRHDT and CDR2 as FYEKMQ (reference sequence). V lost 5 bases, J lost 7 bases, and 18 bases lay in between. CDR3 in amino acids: CASSPNGGLRNEQFF. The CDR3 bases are TGTGCCAGCAGCCCTAATGGAGGGCTAAGAAATGAGCAGTTCTTC.

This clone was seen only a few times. CDR3 bases: TGCAGCGTTGACGGGGGGCTGGAGGAGACCCAGTACTTC. Residues: CSVDGGLEETQYF. V and J are TRBV29-1 and TRBJ2-5; tentative D call: TRBD2 (7 bases). V lost 3 bases, J lost 5 bases, and 13 bases lay in between. This CDR3 region has 13 residues. The germline V gene encodes CDR1 SQVTM and CDR2 ANQGSEA.

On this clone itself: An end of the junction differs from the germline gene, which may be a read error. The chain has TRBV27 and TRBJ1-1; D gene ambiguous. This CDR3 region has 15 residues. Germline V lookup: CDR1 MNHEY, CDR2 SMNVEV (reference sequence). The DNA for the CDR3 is TGTGCCAGCAGTATATCAGGTGACTGGTACACTGAAGCTTTCTTT. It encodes CASSISGDWYTEAFF.

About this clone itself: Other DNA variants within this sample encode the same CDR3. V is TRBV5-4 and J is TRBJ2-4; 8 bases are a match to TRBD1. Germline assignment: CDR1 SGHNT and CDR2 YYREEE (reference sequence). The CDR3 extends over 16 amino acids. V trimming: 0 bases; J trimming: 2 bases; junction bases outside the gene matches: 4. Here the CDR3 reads CASSLGQGAPKNIQYF. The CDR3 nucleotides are TGTGCCAGCAGCTTGGGTCAGGGGGCCCCCAAAAACATTCAGTACTTC.

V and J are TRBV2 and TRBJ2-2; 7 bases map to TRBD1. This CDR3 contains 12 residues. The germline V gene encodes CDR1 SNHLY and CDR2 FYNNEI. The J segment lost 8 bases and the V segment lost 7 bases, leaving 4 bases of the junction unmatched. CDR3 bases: TGTGCCAGCATTGGACAGGAAGGGGAGCTGTTTTTT. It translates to CASIGQEGELFF.

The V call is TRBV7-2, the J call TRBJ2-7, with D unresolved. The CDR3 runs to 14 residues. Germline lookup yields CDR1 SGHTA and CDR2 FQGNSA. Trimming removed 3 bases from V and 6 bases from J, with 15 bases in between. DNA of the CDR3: TGTGCCAGCAGCTTGAATGCGGCTGGGATCGAGCAGTACTTC. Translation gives CASSLNAAGIEQYF.

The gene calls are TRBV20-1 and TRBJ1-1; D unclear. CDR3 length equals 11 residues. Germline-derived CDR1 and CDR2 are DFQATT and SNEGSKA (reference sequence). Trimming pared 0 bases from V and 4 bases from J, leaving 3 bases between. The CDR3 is CSAREGTEAFF. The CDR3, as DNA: TGCAGTGCTAGAGAGGGCACTGAAGCTTTCTTT.

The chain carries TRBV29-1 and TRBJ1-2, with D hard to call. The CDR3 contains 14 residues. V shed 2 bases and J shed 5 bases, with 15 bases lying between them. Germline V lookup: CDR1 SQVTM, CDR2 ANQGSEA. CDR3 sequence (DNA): TGCAGCGTTGAAATCCCCTACGGTGGGTATGGCTACACCTTC. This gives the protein CSVEIPYGGYGYTF.

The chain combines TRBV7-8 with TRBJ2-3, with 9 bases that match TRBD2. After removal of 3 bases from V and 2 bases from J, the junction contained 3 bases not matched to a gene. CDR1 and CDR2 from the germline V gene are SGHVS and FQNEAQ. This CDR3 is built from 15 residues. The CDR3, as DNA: TGTGCCAGCAGCTTCATAGCGGGAGTCACAGATACGCAGTATTTT. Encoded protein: CASSFIAGVTDTQYF.

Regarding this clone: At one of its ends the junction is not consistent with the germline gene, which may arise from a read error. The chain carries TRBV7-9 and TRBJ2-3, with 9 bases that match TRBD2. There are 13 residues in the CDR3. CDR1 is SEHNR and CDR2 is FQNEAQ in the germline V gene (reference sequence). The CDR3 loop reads CASSSQLVAGDVF. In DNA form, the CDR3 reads TGTGCCAGCAGTTCCCAGTTGGTAGCGGGAGATGTTTTT.

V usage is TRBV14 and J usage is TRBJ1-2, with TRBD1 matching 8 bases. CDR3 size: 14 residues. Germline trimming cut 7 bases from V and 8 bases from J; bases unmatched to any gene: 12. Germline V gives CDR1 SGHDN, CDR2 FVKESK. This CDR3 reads CASTRPGQGGGYTF. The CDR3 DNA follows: TGTGCCAGCACAAGACCTGGACAGGGAGGAGGCTACACCTTC.

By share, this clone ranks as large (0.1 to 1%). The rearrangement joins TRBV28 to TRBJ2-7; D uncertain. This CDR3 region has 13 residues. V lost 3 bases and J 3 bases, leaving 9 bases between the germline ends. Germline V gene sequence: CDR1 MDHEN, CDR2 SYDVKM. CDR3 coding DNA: TGTGCCAGCAGTTTTTACAGAGGCTACGAGCAGTACTTC. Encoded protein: CASSFYRGYEQYF.

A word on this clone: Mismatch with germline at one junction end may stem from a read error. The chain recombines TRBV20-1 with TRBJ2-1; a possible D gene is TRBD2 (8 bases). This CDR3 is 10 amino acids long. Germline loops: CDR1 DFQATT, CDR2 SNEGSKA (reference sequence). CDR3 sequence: CSARGGLGVF. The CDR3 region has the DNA TGCAGTGCCAGGGGGGGACTAGGGGTCTTC.

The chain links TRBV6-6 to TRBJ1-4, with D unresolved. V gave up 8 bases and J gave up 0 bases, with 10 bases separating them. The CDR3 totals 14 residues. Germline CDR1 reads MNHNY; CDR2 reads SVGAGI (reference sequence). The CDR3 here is CASVGGTTNEKLFF. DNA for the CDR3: TGTGCCAGCGTCGGAGGAACAACTAATGAAAAACTGTTTTTT.

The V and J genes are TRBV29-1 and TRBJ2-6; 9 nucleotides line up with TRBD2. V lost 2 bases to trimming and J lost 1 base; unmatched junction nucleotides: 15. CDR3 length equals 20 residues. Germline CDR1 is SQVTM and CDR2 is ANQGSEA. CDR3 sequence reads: CSVESREGVPSKSGANVLTF. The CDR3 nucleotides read TGCAGCGTTGAATCGCGGGAGGGCGTCCCGTCTAAATCTGGGGCCAACGTCCTGACTTTC.

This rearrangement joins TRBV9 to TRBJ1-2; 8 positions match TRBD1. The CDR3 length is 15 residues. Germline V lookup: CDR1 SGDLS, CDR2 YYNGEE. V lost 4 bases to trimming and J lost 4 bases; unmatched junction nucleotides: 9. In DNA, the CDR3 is TGTGCCAGCAGCACCACATCGACAGGGGCCTATGGCTACACCTTC. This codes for CASSTTSTGAYGYTF.

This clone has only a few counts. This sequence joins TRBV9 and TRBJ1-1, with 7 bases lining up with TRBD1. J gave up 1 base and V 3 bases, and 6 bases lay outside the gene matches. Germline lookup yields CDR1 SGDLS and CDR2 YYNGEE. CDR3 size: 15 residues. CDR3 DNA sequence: TGTGCCAGCAGCGCGACAGGGATTTGGAACACTGAAGCTTTCTTT. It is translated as CASSATGIWNTEAFF.

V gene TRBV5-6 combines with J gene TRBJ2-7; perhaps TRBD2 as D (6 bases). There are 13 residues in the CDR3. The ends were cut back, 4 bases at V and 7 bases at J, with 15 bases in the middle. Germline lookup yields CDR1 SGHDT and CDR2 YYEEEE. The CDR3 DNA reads TGTGCCAGCAGCCTAGGAGGGGCGCAGGAGCAGTACTTC. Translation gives CASSLGGAQEQYF.